The 27 T cell receptor beta chains listed next were all sequenced from one sample in a study of blood T cell repertoires in COVID-19 (dated by TCRdb to the early 2020s). Libraries were built with the immunoSEQ multiplex PCR assay. The clones in this table, taken by TCRdb from immuneACCESS, are in-frame only. Not every clone is retained; where verified, under half of the shortfall comes from an unresolved V gene, and the cause of the rest is unknown. Within this sample are some 290,000 clones, with just under 90% of them counted one time only. Over 9% of the sample rests with the top ten. The sequenced sample consisted of PBMCs or T cells enriched from blood (not recorded which). The receptors shown here come from a young woman who had recovered from COVID-19.

The rearrangement links TRBV25-1 to TRBJ2-7; TRBD1 aligns across 10 bases. The V and J ends lost 8 bases and 3 bases, in that order; junction bases with no gene match: 7. CDR1 and CDR2 (germline): MGHDK, SYGVNS. This CDR3 has 14 residues. The CDR3 coding sequence is TGTGCCAGCCGAGCCGGGACAGGGGTCTACGAGCAGTACTTC. The encoded protein is CASRAGTGVYEQYF.

There are a few counts of this clone. The rearrangement uses TRBV6-5 and TRBJ2-3, with 7 nucleotides matching TRBD2. V lost 5 bases and J lost 4; bases outside the gene matches: 6. The CDR3 spans 14 residues. CDR1 MNHEY and CDR2 SVGAGI come from the germline V gene. The CDR3 sequence: CASSTRGRADTQYF. CDR3 DNA: TGTGCCAGCAGTACTCGAGGGAGGGCAGATACGCAGTATTTT.

The rearrangement joins TRBV10-1 to TRBJ2-5; TRBD1 might be the D (5 bases). CDR3 length: 13 residues. Deletions cut 6 bases from V and 2 bases from J, with 10 bases between. Germline CDR1 WNHNN, CDR2 SYGVQD (reference sequence). DNA of the CDR3: TGCGCCAGCAGCGAACAGGTACAAGAGACCCAGTACTTC. Protein product: CASSEQVQETQYF.

The V call is TRBV9, the J call TRBJ1-2, with no clear D. Germline CDR1 SGDLS, CDR2 YYNGEE. The CDR3 is made up of 13 amino acids. V dropped 1 base and J dropped 4 bases, with 8 bases sitting between them. CDR3: CASSVTESYGYTF. CDR3 nucleotide sequence: TGTGCCAGCAGCGTAACAGAAAGCTATGGCTACACCTTC.

The genes are TRBV15 and TRBJ1-2, with 9 bases aligning to TRBD1. The J segment lost 8 bases and the V segment lost 2 bases, leaving 9 bases of the junction unmatched. CDR3 length: 15 amino acids. Per the germline V gene, CDR1 is LNHNV and CDR2 is YYDKDF (reference sequence). The CDR3: CATSRIMGQGEGYTF. CDR3 DNA: TGTGCCACCAGCAGAATCATGGGACAGGGCGAAGGCTACACCTTC.

This clone occurred once. J is TRBJ1-1 and V is TRBV11-2; D is unresolved. V lost 2 bases to trimming and J lost 1 base, with 11 bases between them. There are 15 residues in the CDR3. Germline CDR1 is SGHAT and CDR2 is FQNNGV. CDR3 DNA: TGTGCCAGCAGCTTATCGACGCGACAGAACACTGAAGCTTTCTTT. Protein sequence: CASSLSTRQNTEAFF.

The chain uses TRBV28 and TRBJ2-3; weak D call: TRBD1 (5 bases). Trimming pared 3 bases from V and 2 bases from J, leaving 24 bases between. CDR3 size: 19 residues. The germline CDR1 and CDR2 sequences are MDHEN and SYDVKM. CDR3 sequence reads: CASSFLSPAQGGDTDTQYF. The CDR3 DNA is TGTGCCAGCAGTTTTCTCTCACCAGCCCAGGGTGGGGACACAGATACGCAGTATTTT.

V usage is TRBV7-9 and J usage is TRBJ2-4, with TRBD1 matching over 7 bases. This CDR3 is built from 17 residues. Germline V gene data show CDR1 as SEHNR and CDR2 as FQNEAQ (reference sequence). The junction had 8 bases not matched to a gene; V was cut back by 3 bases and J by 0 bases. The CDR3 is CASSFTGELIAKNIQYF. The CDR3 nucleotides are TGTGCCAGCAGCTTCACAGGGGAGTTAATAGCCAAAAACATTCAGTACTTC.

This clone was observed at least ten times. V and J are TRBV4-1 and TRBJ1-5, with no clear D. CDR3 length: 14 residues. V lost 0 bases to trimming and J lost 9 bases, with 12 bases between them. Germline-derived CDR1 and CDR2 are MGHRA and YSYEKL. This chain's CDR3 is CASSQDPFGTPQHF. The DNA for the CDR3 is TGCGCCAGCAGCCAAGATCCGTTCGGTACGCCCCAGCATTTT.

This sequence joins TRBV27 and TRBJ1-2; TRBD1 aligns across 8 bases. The CDR3 has 13 residues. Losses at the gene ends were 3 bases for V and 5 bases for J; bases not matched to a gene: 2. Germline V CDR1 and CDR2: MNHEY, SMNVEV (reference sequence). The CDR3 protein is CASSFQGAYGYTF. The CDR3 nucleotides read TGTGCCAGCAGTTTCCAGGGGGCGTATGGCTACACCTTC.

This clone was recorded once. The CDR3 coding sequence is TGTGCCAGCAGCTTCGGGTGGGGGGGAACCTACGAGCAGTACTTC. Amino acids: CASSFGWGGTYEQYF. The J gene is TRBJ2-7, the V gene TRBV7-2; 7 bases line up with TRBD2. This CDR3 contains 15 residues. CDR1 and CDR2 from the germline V gene are SGHTA and FQGNSA. Losses at the gene ends were 3 bases for V and 2 bases for J; bases not matched to a gene: 7.

The genes are TRBV5-1 and TRBJ1-1; TRBD1 agrees at 7 bases. CDR3 length equals 16 residues. Germline V CDR1 and CDR2: SGHRS, YFSETQ. With 3 bases clipped from V and 4 bases from J, the junction kept 12 bases outside the gene matches. CDR3 DNA sequence: TGCGCCAGCAGCTGGGACCTCGAGGGGGCCATCACTGAAGCTTTCTTT. Translating it yields CASSWDLEGAITEAFF.

The genes are TRBV3-1 (or the pseudogene TRBV3-2) and TRBJ1-1, with TRBD1 matching over 7 bases. This CDR3 region has 15 residues. V dropped 3 bases and J dropped 0; count of bases not matched to a gene: 4. The germline V gene has CDR1 LGHDT and CDR2 YNNKEL (reference sequence). CDR3 DNA: TGTGCCAGCAGCCACGACAGGGTGGTGAACACTGAAGCTTTCTTT. Encoded protein: CASSHDRVVNTEAFF.

The genes are TRBV2 and TRBJ2-1; 12 bases match TRBD2. The CDR3 consists of 16 residues. V shed 1 base and J 4 bases; nucleotides not matched to a gene: 2. Germline CDR1 and CDR2: SNHLY and FYNNEI. The CDR3 is CASSEGLAGAYNEQFF. The CDR3 DNA follows: TGTGCCAGCAGTGAAGGACTAGCGGGAGCTTACAATGAGCAGTTCTTC. The whole variable domain, remainder taken from reference TRBV2 and TRBJ2-1, is EPEVTQTPSHQVTQMGQEVILRCVPISNHLYFYWYRQILGQKVEFLVSFYNNEISEKSEIFDDQFSVERPDGSNFTLKIRSTKLEDSAMYFCASSEGLAGAYNEQFFGPGTRLTVL.

The J gene is TRBJ2-7, the V gene TRBV7-9; 7 bases match TRBD2. CDR1 is SEHNR and CDR2 is FQNEAQ in the germline V gene (reference sequence). This CDR3 contains 15 residues. J lost 2 bases, V lost 5 bases, and 9 bases had no gene match. CDR3 sequence: CASSPMAGAPYEQYF. The CDR3 DNA sequence: TGTGCCAGCAGCCCGATGGCGGGAGCACCCTACGAGCAGTACTTC.

This chain connects TRBV7-2 to TRBJ2-1; TRBD2 matches 9 bases. The length of the CDR3 is 19 residues. CDR1 is SGHTA, CDR2 FQGNSA, per germline. The J segment lost 0 bases and the V segment lost 7 bases, leaving 16 bases of the junction unmatched. The CDR3, as DNA: TGTGCCAGCACCCCCCAGGTTAGCGGGAGCCCTAGCTCCTACAATGAGCAGTTCTTC. This codes for CASTPQVSGSPSSYNEQFF.

As for this clone: The junction departs from germline at one end; a sequencing error may be responsible. V gene TRBV7-7 combines with J gene TRBJ2-5, with 9 bases lining up with TRBD1. Germline values: CDR1 SSHAT, CDR2 FNYEAQ (reference sequence). The CDR3 extends over 16 amino acids. CDR3 amino acids: CASSSSTGGIAETQYF. The CDR3 coding sequence is TGTGCTAGCAGCTCCAGCACAGGGGGCATCGCGGAGACCCAGTACTTC. The complete variable domain, with remaining parts taken from reference TRBV7-7 and TRBJ2-5, reads GAGVSQSPRYKVTKRGQDVTLRCDPISSHATLYWYQQALGQGPEFLTYFNYEAQPDKSGLPSDRFSAERPEGSISTLTIQRTEQRDSAMYRCASSSSTGGIAETQYFGPGTRLLVL.

The gene calls are TRBV6-1 and TRBJ1-3, with unresolved D. CDR1 and CDR2 from the germline V gene are MNHNS and SASEGT. The CDR3 covers 13 residues. The germline V and J ends were trimmed by 3 bases and 3 bases, with 6 bases remaining between them. The DNA for the CDR3 is TGTGCCAGCAGTGACCAGGTTGGAAACACCATATATTTT. This codes for CASSDQVGNTIYF.

V usage is TRBV11-3 and J usage is TRBJ2-1, with 8 bases lining up with TRBD1. The germline V gene encodes CDR1 SGHNT and CDR2 YENEEA. The CDR3 is made up of 14 amino acids. J gave up 2 bases and V 8 bases, and 5 bases lay outside the gene matches. CDR3 sequence: CASSDRGTYNEQFF. CDR3 bases: TGTGCCAGCTCCGACAGGGGCACCTACAATGAGCAGTTCTTC.

This chain connects TRBV28 to TRBJ1-6, with a weak D call TRBD1 (6 bases). Germline lookup yields CDR1 MDHEN and CDR2 SYDVKM. The CDR3 has 16 residues. The germline V and J ends were trimmed by 1 base and 9 bases, with 16 bases remaining between them. For the CDR3, the DNA is TGTGCCAGCAGTTTATCAGGGGATGCCATTTTTTCACCCCTCCACTTT. This translates into CASSLSGDAIFSPLHF.

The chain uses TRBV28 and TRBJ1-5, with D possibly matching TRBD1 (5 bases). V shed 6 bases and J shed 11 bases, with 14 bases lying between them. Germline V gene data show CDR1 as MDHEN and CDR2 as SYDVKM. The CDR3 loop spans 12 amino acids. As DNA, the CDR3 is TGTGCCAGCAGGGGAGGGACCCCAGCCCAGCATTTT. Encoded protein: CASRGGTPAQHF.

This chain links TRBV7-9 with TRBJ2-5; no clear D gene. V was shortened by 2 bases and J by 3 bases, with 7 bases between the two germline ends. CDR1 and CDR2 from the germline V gene are SEHNR and FQNEAQ (reference sequence). The CDR3 runs 13 residues. The CDR3 nucleotides read TGTGCCAGCAGCTTACTTAGTAAAGAGACCCAGTACTTC. This codes for CASSLLSKETQYF.

The rearrangement joins TRBV7-9 to TRBJ1-6, with 8 bases identical to TRBD1. CDR1 is SEHNR, CDR2 FQNEAQ, per germline (reference sequence). The V segment lost 5 bases and the J segment 6 bases; nucleotides outside the gene matches: 12. The length of the CDR3 is 17 residues. The CDR3 region is CASSQMGRGLGNSPLHF. CDR3 sequence (DNA): TGTGCCAGCAGCCAAATGGGCAGGGGGCTTGGTAATTCACCCCTCCACTTT.

This clone was observed once. The J gene is TRBJ2-7, the V gene TRBV13; TRBD2 is a possible D gene (5 bases). There are 18 residues in the CDR3. V was trimmed by 1 base and J by 2 bases, leaving 21 bases between them. Germline lookup yields CDR1 PRHDT and CDR2 FYEKMQ (reference sequence). CDR3 region: CASSLDGIGSDYPYEQYF. The DNA of the CDR3 is TGTGCCAGCAGCTTAGACGGTATTGGTAGCGATTACCCCTACGAGCAGTACTTC.

This chain links TRBV5-4 with TRBJ1-4; 9 bases line up with TRBD1. There are 15 residues in the CDR3. After removal of 5 bases from V and 5 bases from J, the junction contained 7 bases not matched to a gene. Per germline, CDR1 SGHNT and CDR2 YYREEE (reference sequence). CDR3 DNA: TGTGCCAGCAGTGAACAGGGGGCGGGGAATGAAAAACTGTTTTTT. This gives the protein CASSEQGAGNEKLFF.

The gene calls are TRBV4-3 and TRBJ1-6, with 7 bases matching TRBD1. CDR3 length: 14 amino acids. The germline CDR1 and CDR2 sequences are LGHNA and YSLEER. V shed 3 bases and J 5 bases; nucleotides not matched to a gene: 1. Here the CDR3 DNA reads TGCGCCAGCAGCCAGGGACAGAATAATTCACCCCTCCACTTT. Protein: CASSQGQNNSPLHF.

This clone has only one observation. The rearrangement links TRBV6-5 to TRBJ2-7; D gene uncertain. This CDR3 is 13 amino acids long. CDR1 is MNHEY, CDR2 SVGAGI, per germline. Trimming took 2 bases from V and 3 from J, leaving 8 bases between them. DNA for the CDR3: TGTGCCAGCAGTTACAACAGATACTACGAGCAGTACTTC. It yields the protein CASSYNRYYEQYF.